The rows below give T cell receptor beta chains drawn from one sample of a study of T-cell reconstitution after alpha-beta-depleted transplantation in children. A single record per CDR3 protein comes from TCRdb applying MiXCR to the PCR reads. Altogether some 590,000 distinct CDR3 sequences are present, about 11% being singletons, with the ten largest covering less than 5%. This specimen was PBMCs from the stem cell graft donor, taken from the stem cell graft. The receptors shown here come from a human donor who donated a stem cell graft to a child with acute myeloid leukemia. Each CDR3 is given with its conserved first and last residue. The order of the fields is clone size, D gene, J gene, V gene, CDR3 protein, CDR3 DNA. The D gene is left open where the match is weak. Some rows mark clone size as missing; the rest say once, few, many or name a class of expanded clone.

few,TRBD1,TRBJ1-4,TRBV20-1,CSAREQGAFGKLFF,TGCAGTGCTAGAGAACAGGGGGCGTTTGGAAAACTGTTTTTT
few,TRBD2,TRBJ2-7,TRBV20-1,CSARLAGVPEQYF,TGCAGTGCAAGACTAGCGGGAGTTCCCGAGCAGTACTTC
NA,TRBD2,TRBJ2-3,TRBV20-1,CSARGLAGVDTQYF,TGCAGTGCTAGAGGACTAGCGGGAGTAGATACGCAGTATTTT
NA,TRBD1,TRBJ2-1,TRBV5-1,CASSQGTGNNEQFF,TGCGCCAGCAGCCAAGGGACAGGCAACAATGAGCAGTTCTTC
few,TRBD1,TRBJ1-5,TRBV12-3/TRBV12-4,CASSRQGGSNQPQHF,TGTGCCAGCAGTCGACAGGGAGGGAGCAATCAGCCCCAGCATTTT
many,NA,TRBJ1-1,TRBV12-3/TRBV12-4,CASSMSTEAFF,TGTGCCAGCAGTATGAGCACTGAAGCTTTCTTT
NA,TRBD2,TRBJ2-2,TRBV24-1,CATRPSGSRNTGELFF,TGTGCCACCAGGCCTAGCGGGAGCCGGAACACCGGGGAGCTGTTTTTT
NA,NA,TRBJ2-7,TRBV6-2/TRBV6-3,CASSYSGGPTGHGLSYEQYF,TGTGCCAGCAGTTACTCTGGGGGTCCTACAGGGCACGGACTCTCCTACGAGCAGTACTTC
few,TRBD2,TRBJ2-5,TRBV20-1,CSARAGTSGRGWETQYF,TGCAGTGCTAGAGCCGGGACTAGCGGGAGAGGTTGGGAGACCCAGTACTTC
NA,NA,TRBJ2-7,TRBV20-1,CSARGLGSGYTYEQYF,TGCAGTGCTAGGGGCCTGGGTAGCGGATATACCTACGAGCAGTACTTC